The text below deals with one T cell receptor (beta chain). This clonotype was counted ten times or more. Its binding antigen is unknown. No quality values exist for individual bases; no much larger clone is one base distant. These data are taken from a study of T cells after yellow fever vaccination (dated 2019 in TCRdb). In the study overall: The SMART-Seq v4 Ultra Low Input RNA kit was used to prepare libraries from fractions with low cell numbers. Two healthy male donors, one aged 18 to 30 and one aged 30 to 39 years, were included in the cohort. Bulk TCR alpha and beta repertoires were sequenced longitudinally to track T-cell clones before and after primary and booster YFV17D yellow fever vaccination. Bulk PBMC replicates and cell subsets were isolated from blood drawn at multiple timepoints before and after both primary and secondary immunization.

TCR cDNA was made using 5'RACE template switching, a step that added a universal primer site and unique molecular identifiers. Priming for cDNA synthesis came from both the TCR alpha and TCR beta constant segments. Library amplification involved two PCR steps, and the second step added sample barcodes and sequencing adapters. Libraries were sequenced on Illumina HiSeq 2500 (2x100 bp) or NovaSeq (2x150 bp). The study's processing was this. Reads were demultiplexed and collapsed into UMI consensus sequences with MIGEC, and V(D)J alignment was performed with MiXCR. Clonotypes responding to the vaccine were identified with edgeR on replicate PBMC samples, with the criteria of FDR below 0.01 and a log2 fold change above 5 up to day 15. Each bulk clonotype was labeled CD4 or CD8 based on which sequenced repertoire, CD4 or CD8, contained the clonotype at higher abundance. Using fastp trimming at Q25 and MiXCR clonotype assembly, TCRdb reanalyzed the public sequencing data and kept in-frame beta chains. Duplicate CDR3 protein sequences are folded into a single record with the most common DNA and genes. It is TCRdb's table, rather than the study itself, that gives the V and J calls and clone size. The sample includes about 400,000 distinct CDR3 sequences, with 6.2% observed a single time. Around 16% of the sample comes from the top ten.

V is reduced by 7 bases and J by 6 bases, leaving a spacing of 10 bases between them. The germline V gene encodes CDR1 SEHNR and CDR2 FQNEAQ (reference sequence). Counted from cysteine to phenylalanine, this CDR3 has 12 amino acids. This entry keeps only the CDR3 DNA: 36 bases, framed from base 1. Broader findings and caveats from the paper: FACS-sorted repertoires could contain abundant contaminating clonotypes from the bulk population, so computational filtering was required. Only a couple of donors were included in the study, so the extent to which the findings can be generalized is limited. Most clones expanded after primary vaccination were re-detected after the booster (just under 97% of CD4 and approximately 89% of CD8), suggesting broad memory maintenance. The secondary T-cell response was weaker than the primary response but faster, peaking on day 5 instead of day 15. A small fraction of clonotypes appeared in both the CD4 and CD8 compartments, likely as a result of convergent recombination.

What the treatment or condition label conveys for this sample: live attenuated yellow fever vaccine strain. At every blood-draw timepoint, two biological replicates of bulk PBMCs were collected. A standard Ficoll-Paque protocol was used to isolate PBMCs from peripheral blood. TriZol was used to extract RNA from bulk PBMCs, CD4 and CD8 fractions, and dextramer-positive and dextramer-negative fractions. This sequence uses TRBV7-9 and TRBJ2-1; no D gene call is confident. The sequence came from a man younger than 40 who received the YFV17D yellow fever vaccine. Here the sequenced sample was PBMCs, taken 5 days after the yellow fever booster vaccination. CDR3 reads: CASTPDLNEQFF. The DNA sequence is as follows: TGTGCCAGCACCCCGGACCTCAATGAGCAGTTCTTC.